The TCR beta chain under discussion was sequenced for a study of cytomegalovirus exposure and HLA in healthy donors. About this clone itself: Its specificity is not known.

The PCR contained 60 Vbeta and 13 Jbeta primers. Using immunoSEQ multiplex PCR, the repertoire was profiled, and TCRdb retains in-frame clones only, with some absent. The listing records roughly 58,000 clones. V lost 4 bases and J lost 0, with 11 bases in between. The germline gives CDR1 SNHLY, CDR2 FYNNEI. The CDR3 contains 15 residues. The study's findings and limits: The only immune exposure information that was available was CMV serostatus. In a later analysis, a missense DCLRE1C variant was linked to TCR beta V- and J-gene trimming.

The sequence was collected from a woman between 50 and 59 years old in good health and CMV-seropositive. The chain recombines TRBV2 with TRBJ2-3; TRBD2 might be the D (6 bases). Sequencing was carried out using PBMCs. Here the CDR3 reads CASSAGTSSTDTQYF. CDR3 bases: TGTGCCAGCAGTGCCGGGACTTCTAGCACAGATACGCAGTATTTT.